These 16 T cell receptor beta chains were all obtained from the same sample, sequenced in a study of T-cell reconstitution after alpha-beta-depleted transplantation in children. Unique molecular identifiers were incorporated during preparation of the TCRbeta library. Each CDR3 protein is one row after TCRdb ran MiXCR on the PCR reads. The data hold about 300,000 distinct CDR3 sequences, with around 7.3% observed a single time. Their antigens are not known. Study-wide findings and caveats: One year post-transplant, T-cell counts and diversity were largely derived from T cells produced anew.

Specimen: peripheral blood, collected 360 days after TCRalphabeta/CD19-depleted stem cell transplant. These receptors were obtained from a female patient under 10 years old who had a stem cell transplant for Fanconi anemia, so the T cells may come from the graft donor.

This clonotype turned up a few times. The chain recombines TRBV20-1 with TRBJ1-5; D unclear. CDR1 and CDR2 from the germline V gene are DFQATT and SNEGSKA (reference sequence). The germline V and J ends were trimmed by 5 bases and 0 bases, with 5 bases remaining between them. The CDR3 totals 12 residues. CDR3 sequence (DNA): TGCAGTGCTGGTACTAGCAATCAGCCCCAGCATTTT. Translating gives CSAGTSNQPQHF.

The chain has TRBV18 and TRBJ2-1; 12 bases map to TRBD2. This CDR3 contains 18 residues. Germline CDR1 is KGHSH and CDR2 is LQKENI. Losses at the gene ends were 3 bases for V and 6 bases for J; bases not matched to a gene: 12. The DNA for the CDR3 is TGTGCCAGCTCACCTACTTTAAGCGGACTAGCGGGATCCAATGAGCAGTTCTTC. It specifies CASSPTLSGLAGSNEQFF.

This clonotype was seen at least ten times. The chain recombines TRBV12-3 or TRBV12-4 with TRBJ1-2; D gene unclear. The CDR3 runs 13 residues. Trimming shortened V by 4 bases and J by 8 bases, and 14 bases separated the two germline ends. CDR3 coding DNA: TGTGCCAGCAGTTCCGACGGGCCTGAGGGCTACACCTTC. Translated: CASSSDGPEGYTF.

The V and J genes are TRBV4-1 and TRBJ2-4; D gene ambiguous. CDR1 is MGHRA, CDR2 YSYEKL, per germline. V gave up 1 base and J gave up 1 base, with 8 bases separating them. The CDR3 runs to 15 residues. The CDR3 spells CASSQVVFAKNIQYF. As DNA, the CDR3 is TGCGCCAGCAGCCAAGTGGTGTTTGCCAAAAACATTCAGTACTTC.

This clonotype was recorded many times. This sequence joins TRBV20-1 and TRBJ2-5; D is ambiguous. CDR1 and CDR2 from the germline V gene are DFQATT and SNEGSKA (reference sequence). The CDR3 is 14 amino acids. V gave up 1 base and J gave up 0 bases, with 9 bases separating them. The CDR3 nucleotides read TGCAGTGCTAGAGTCACCGGGTACCAAGAGACCCAGTACTTC. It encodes CSARVTGYQETQYF.

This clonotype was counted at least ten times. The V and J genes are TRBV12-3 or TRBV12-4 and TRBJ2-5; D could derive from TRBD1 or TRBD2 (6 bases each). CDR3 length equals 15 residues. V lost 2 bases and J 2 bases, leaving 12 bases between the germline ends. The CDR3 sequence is CASSLRGGRQETQYF. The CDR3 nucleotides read TGTGCCAGCAGTTTAAGAGGGGGGAGGCAAGAGACCCAGTACTTC.

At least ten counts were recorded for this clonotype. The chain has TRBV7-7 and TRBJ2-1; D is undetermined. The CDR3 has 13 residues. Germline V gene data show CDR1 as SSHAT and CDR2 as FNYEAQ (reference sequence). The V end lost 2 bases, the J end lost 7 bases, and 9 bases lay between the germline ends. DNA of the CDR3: TGTGCCAGCAGCTTATCGGTTCTTAATGAGCAGTTCTTC. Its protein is CASSLSVLNEQFF.

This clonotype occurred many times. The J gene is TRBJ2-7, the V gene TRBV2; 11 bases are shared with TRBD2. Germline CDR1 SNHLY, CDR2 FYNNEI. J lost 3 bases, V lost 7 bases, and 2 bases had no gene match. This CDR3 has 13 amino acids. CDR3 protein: CASISGRGYEQYF. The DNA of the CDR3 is TGTGCCAGCATTAGCGGGAGGGGCTACGAGCAGTACTTC.

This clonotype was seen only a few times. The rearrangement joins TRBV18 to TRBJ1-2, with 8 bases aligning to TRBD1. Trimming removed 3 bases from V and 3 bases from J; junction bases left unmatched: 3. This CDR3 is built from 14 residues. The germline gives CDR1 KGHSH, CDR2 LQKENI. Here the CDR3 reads CASSPPDRDYGYTF. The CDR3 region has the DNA TGTGCCAGCTCACCTCCGGACAGGGACTATGGCTACACCTTC.

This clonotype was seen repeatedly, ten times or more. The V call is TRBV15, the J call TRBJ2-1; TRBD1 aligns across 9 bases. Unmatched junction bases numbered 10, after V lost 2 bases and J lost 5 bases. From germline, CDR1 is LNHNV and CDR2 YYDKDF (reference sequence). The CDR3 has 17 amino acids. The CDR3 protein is CATSRRKGTGFHNEQFF. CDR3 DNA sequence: TGTGCCACCAGCAGACGGAAGGGGACAGGGTTTCACAATGAGCAGTTCTTC.

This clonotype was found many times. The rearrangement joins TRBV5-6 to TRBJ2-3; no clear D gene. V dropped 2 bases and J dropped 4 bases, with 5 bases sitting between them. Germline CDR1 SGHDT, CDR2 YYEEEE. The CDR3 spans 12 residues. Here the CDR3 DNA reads TGTGCCAGCAGCTTCGGCGCAGATACGCAGTATTTT. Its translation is CASSFGADTQYF.

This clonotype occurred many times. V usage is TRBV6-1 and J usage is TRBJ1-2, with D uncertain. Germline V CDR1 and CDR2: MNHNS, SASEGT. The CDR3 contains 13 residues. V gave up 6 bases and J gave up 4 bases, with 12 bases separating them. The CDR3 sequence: CASRLWWVYGYTF. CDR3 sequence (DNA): TGTGCCAGCAGATTGTGGTGGGTCTATGGCTACACCTTC.

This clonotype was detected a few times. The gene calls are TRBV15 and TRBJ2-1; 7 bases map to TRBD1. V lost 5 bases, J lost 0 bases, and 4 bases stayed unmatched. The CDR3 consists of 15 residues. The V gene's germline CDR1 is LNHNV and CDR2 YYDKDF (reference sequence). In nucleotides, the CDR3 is TGTGCCACCAGCCGGGACAGCGCCTCCTACAATGAGCAGTTCTTC. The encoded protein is CATSRDSASYNEQFF.

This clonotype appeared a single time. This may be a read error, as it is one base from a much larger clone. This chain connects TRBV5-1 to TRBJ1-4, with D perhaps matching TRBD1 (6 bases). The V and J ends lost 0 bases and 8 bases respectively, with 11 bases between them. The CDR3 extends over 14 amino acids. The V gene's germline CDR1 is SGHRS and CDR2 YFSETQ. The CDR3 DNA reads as TGCGCCAGCAGCTTGGCGGCGACAGGAGAAAAACTGTTTTTT. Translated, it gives CASSLAATGEKLFF.

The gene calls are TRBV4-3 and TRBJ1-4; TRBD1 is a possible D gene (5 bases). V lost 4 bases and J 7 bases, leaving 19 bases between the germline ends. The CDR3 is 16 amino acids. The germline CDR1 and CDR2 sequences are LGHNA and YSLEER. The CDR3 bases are TGCGCCAGCAGCCTTCAAGCGGGGGTTAGAGGTGAAAAACTGTTTTTT. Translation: CASSLQAGVRGEKLFF.

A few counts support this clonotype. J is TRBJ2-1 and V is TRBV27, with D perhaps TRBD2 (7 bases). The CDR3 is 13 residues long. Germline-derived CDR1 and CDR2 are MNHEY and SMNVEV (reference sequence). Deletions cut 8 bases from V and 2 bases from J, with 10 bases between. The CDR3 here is CASGGAAYNEQFF. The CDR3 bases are TGTGCCAGCGGGGGGGCGGCCTACAATGAGCAGTTCTTC.